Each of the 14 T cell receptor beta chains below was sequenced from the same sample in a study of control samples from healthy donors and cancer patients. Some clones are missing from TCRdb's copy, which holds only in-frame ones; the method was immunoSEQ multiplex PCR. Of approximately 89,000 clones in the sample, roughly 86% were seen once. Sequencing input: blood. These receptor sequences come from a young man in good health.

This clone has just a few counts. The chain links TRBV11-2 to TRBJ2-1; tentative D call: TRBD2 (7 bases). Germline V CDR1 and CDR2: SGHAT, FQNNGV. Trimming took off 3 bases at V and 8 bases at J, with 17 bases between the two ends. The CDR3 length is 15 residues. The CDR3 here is CASSFMGGAWDEQFF. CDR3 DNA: TGTGCCAGCAGCTTTATGGGGGGGGCCTGGGATGAGCAGTTCTTC.

The CDR3 is CASSLGGASETQYF. CDR3 in DNA: TGTGCCAGCAGCCTCGGGGGGGCCTCGGAGACCCAGTACTTC. V is TRBV7-2 and J is TRBJ2-5, with 8 bases aligning to TRBD2. Germline V gene sequence: CDR1 SGHTA, CDR2 FQGNSA. The V gene end was trimmed by 5 bases and the J gene end by 5 bases; junction bases not matched to a gene: 7. The CDR3 sequence is 14 residues long.

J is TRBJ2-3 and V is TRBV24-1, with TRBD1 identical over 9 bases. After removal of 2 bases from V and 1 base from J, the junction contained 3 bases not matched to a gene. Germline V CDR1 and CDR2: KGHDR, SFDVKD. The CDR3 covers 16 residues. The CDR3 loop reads CATSDWTGEGTDTQYF. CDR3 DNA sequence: TGTGCCACCAGTGATTGGACAGGGGAGGGCACAGATACGCAGTATTTT.

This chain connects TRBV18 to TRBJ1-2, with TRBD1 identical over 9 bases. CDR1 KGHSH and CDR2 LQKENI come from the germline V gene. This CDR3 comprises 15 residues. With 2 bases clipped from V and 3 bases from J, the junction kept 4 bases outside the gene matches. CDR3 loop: CASSPSGQGDYGYTF. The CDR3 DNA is TGTGCCAGCTCACCATCGGGACAGGGTGACTATGGCTACACCTTC. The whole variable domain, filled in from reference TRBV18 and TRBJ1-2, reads NAGVMQNPRHLVRRRGQEARLRCSPMKGHSHVYWYRQLPEEGLKFMVYLQKENIIDESGMPKERFSAEFPKEGPSILRIQQVVRGDSAAYFCASSPSGQGDYGYTFGSGTRLTVV.

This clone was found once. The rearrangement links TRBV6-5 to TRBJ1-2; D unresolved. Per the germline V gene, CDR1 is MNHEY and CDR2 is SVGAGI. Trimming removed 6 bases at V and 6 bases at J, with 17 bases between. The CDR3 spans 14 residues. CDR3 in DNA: TGTGCCAGCAGCCCCGGTGGACGGGGAGATGGCTACACCTTC. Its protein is CASSPGGRGDGYTF.

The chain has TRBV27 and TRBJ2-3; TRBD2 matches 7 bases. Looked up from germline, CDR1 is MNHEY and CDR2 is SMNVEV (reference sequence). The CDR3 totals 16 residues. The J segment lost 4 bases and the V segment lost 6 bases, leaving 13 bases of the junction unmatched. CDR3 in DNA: TGTGCCAGCAGCTCGCGCCTAGCGGACTTGCCAGATACGCAGTATTTT. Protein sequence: CASSSRLADLPDTQYF.

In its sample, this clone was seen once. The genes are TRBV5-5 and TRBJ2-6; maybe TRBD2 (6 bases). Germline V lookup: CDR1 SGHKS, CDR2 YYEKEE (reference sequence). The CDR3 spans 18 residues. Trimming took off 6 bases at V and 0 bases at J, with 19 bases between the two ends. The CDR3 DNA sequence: TGTGCCAGCACCCGCGGAGGGGCGACGCTCTCTGGGGCCAACGTCCTGACTTTC. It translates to CASTRGGATLSGANVLTF.

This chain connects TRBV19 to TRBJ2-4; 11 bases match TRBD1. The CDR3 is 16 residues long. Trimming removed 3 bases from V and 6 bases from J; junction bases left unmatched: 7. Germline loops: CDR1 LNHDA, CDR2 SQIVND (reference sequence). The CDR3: CASSMWTGGEGNIQYF. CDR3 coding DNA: TGTGCCAGTAGTATGTGGACAGGGGGCGAGGGAAACATTCAGTACTTC.

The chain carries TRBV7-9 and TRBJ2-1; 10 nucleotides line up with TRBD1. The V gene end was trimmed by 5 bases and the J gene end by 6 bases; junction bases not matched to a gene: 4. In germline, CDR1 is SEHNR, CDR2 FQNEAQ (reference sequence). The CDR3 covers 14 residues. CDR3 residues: CASSPGTGVNEQFF. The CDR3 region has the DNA TGTGCCAGCAGCCCCGGGACAGGGGTCAATGAGCAGTTCTTC.

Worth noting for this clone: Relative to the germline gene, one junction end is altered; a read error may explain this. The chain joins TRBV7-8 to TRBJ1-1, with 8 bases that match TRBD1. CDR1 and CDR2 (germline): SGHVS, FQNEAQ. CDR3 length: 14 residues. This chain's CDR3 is CASSLERTGRKLVF. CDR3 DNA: TGTGCCAGCAGCTTAGAACGGACAGGGAGGAAGCTTGTCTTT. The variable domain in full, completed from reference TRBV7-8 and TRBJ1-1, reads GAGVSQSPRYKVAKRGQDVALRCDPISGHVSLFWYQQALGQGPEFLTYFQNEAQLDKSGLPSDRFFAERPEGSVSTLKIQRTQQEDSAVYLCASSLERTGRKLVFGQGTRLTVV.

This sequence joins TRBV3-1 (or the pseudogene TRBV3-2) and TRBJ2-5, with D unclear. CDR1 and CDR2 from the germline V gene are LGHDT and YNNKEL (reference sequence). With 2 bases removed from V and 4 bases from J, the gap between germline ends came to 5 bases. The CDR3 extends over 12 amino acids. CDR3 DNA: TGTGCCAGCAGCCAACAAGGAGAGACCCAGTACTTC. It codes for CASSQQGETQYF.

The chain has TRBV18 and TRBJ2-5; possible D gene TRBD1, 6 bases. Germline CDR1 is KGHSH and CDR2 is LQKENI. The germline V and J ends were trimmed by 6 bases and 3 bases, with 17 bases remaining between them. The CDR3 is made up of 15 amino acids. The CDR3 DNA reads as TGTGCCAGCTCTCTAGGCCCCAGGGGCGAAGAGACCCAGTACTTC. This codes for CASSLGPRGEETQYF.

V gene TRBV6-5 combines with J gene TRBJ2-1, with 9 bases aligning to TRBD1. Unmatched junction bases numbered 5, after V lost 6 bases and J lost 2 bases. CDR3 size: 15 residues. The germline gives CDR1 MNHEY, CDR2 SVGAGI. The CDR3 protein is CASSTGTGTYNEQFF. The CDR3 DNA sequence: TGTGCCAGCAGCACCGGGACAGGGACCTACAATGAGCAGTTCTTC.

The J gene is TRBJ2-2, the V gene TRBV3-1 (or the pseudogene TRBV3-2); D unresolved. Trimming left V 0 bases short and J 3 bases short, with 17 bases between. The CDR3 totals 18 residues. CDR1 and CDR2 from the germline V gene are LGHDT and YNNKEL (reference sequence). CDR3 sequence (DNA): TGTGCCAGCAGCCAAGATGGTAGACGAAGGGCTGACACCGGGGAGCTGTTTTTT. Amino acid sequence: CASSQDGRRRADTGELFF.